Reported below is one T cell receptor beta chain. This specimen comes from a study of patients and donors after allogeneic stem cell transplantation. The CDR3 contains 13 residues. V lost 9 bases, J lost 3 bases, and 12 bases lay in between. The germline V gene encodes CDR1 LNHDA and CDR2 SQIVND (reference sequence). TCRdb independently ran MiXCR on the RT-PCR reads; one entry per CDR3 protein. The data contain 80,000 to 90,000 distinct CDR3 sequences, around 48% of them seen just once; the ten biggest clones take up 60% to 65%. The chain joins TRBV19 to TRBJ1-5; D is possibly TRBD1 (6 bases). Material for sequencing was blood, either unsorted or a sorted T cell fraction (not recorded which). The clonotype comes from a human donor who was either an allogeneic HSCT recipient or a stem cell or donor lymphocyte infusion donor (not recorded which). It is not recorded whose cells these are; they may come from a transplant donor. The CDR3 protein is CASHGQFNQPQHF. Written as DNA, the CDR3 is TGTGCCAGCCACGGACAGTTCAATCAGCCCCAGCATTTT.